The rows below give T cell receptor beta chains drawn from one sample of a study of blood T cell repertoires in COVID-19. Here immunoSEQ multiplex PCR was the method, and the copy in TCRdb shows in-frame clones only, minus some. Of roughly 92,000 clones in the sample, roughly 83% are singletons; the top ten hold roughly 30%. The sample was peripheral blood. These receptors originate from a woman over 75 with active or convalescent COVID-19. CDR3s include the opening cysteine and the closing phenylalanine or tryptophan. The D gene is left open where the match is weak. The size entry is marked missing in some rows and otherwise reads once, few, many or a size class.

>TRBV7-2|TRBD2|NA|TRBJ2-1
TGTGCCAGCAGCTTAGGCCTGACTAGCGGGGGGGATTATGAGCAGTTCTTC
CASSLGLTSGGDYEQFF
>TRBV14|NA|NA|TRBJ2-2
TGTGCCAGCAGCCCTCGGACAGACACCGGGGAGCTGTTTTTT
CASSPRTDTGELFF
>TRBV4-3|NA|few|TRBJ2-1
TGCGCCAGCAGCCAAGTAGTTACCGGGGGAAGATTCAATGAGCAGTTCTTC
CASSQVVTGGRFNEQFF
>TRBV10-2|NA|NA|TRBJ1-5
TGCGCCAGCAGTGAGAATGGACTTAGCTTTGGGAATCAGCCCCAGCATTTT
CASSENGLSFGNQPQHF
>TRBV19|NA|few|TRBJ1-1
TGTGCCAGTAGTACGGGGTCAGAAATTGGGTTGGCTGAAGCTTTCTTT
CASSTGSEIGLAEAFF
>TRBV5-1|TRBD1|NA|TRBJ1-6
TGCGCCAGCAGCCCCGGGCTGGGACAGGGCAATTCACCCCTCCACTTT
CASSPGLGQGNSPLHF
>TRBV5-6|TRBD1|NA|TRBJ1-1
TGTGCCAGCAGTCACAGGGGGCGTACGGACACTGAAGCTTTCTTT
CASSHRGRTDTEAFF
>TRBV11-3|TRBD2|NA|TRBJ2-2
TGTGCCAGCAGCGGGACGGGGGGGCGGACCGGGGAGCTGTTTTTT
CASSGTGGRTGELFF
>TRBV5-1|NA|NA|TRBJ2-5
TGCGCCAGCAGCTTGGAACTAGAGGCGGAGACCCAGTACTTC
CASSLELEAETQYF
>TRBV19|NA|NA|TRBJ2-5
TGTGCCAGTAGTATCGGGAAAACGTATGGTAAAGAGACCCAGTACTTC
CASSIGKTYGKETQYF
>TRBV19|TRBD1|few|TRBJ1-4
TGTGCCAGTACCATCATTGGACAGGGCGGAAAACTGTTTTTT
CASTIIGQGGKLFF
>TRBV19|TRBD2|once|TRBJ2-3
TGTGCCAGTAGTTCTCGGCTAGCGGAGTTCACAGATACGCAGTATTTT
CASSSRLAEFTDTQYF
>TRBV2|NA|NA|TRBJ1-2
TGTGCCAGCAGTGAATTCGGCGTCATGGCAGGCCCACCTTATGGCTACACCTTC
CASSEFGVMAGPPYGYTF
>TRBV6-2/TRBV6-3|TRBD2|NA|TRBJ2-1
TGTGCCAGCAGTTACGTTCTAGCGGGAGGGTCCTACAATGAGCAGTTCTTC
CASSYVLAGGSYNEQFF
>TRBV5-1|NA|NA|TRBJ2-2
TGCGCCAGCAGCTTGAATGTAGCCCTGAACACCGGGGAGCTGTTTTTT
CASSLNVALNTGELFF
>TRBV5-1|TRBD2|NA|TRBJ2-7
TGCGCCAGCAGCTTGGCGGGAGGATGGTACGAGCAGTACTTC
CASSLAGGWYEQYF
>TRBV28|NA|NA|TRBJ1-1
TGTGCCAGCAGTTTGGCAGGGCCCCACACTGAAGCTTTCTTT
CASSLAGPHTEAFF
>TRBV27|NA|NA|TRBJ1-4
TGTGCCAGCAGTCCCCGTAGGCAGGCGGGCGAAAAACTGTTTTTT
CASSPRRQAGEKLFF
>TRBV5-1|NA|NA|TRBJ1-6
TGCGCCAGCAGCCCGTTAGGCGGTGGCGAGTCACCCCTCCACTTT
CASSPLGGGESPLHF
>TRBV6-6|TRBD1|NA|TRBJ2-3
TGTGCCAGCAGCACCGGGACAGGGGGTACAGATACGCAGTATTTT
CASSTGTGGTDTQYF
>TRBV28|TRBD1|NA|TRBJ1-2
TGTGCCAGCGGAGTCCAGGGGGACAGGGGCTATGGCTACACCTTC
CASGVQGDRGYGYTF
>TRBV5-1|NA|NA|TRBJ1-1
TGCGCCAGCAGCCACGCCGGAGTGGCTGAAGCTTTCTTT
CASSHAGVAEAFF
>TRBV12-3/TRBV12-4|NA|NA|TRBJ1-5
TGTGCCAGCAGTTGGGGGGTTCAGCCCCAGCATTTT
CASSWGVQPQHF
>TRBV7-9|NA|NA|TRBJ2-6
TGTGCCAGCAGCTCACCCCTTGGACTGACTGGGGCCAACGTCCTGACTTTC
CASSSPLGLTGANVLTF
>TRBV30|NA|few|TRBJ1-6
TGTGCCTGGAGTACGACAGCACCCCTCCACTTT
CAWSTTAPLHF
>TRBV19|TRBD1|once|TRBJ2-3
TGTGCCAGTAGTATGTTGGGACAGGGGTTTACAGATACGCAGTATTTT
CASSMLGQGFTDTQYF
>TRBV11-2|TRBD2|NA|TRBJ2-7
TGTGCCAGCAGCCAGGGACTAGCGGGCCCCTACGAGCAGTACTTC
CASSQGLAGPYEQYF
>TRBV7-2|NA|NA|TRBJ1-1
TGTGCCAGCAGCTTAGCGCGACGGGTCGTGGCTGAAGCTTTCTTT
CASSLARRVVAEAFF
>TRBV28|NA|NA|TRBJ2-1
TGTGCCAGCAGTTTACCCATCCAGGGGAATGAGCAGTTCTTC
CASSLPIQGNEQFF
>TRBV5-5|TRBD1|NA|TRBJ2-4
TGTGCCAGCAGCTCTCTGACAGGGCTCCGGTACTTC
CASSSLTGLRYF
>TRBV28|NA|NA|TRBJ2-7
TGTGCCAGCAGTCCCCGGGGACATCCGACGAGCTCCTACGAGCAGTACTTC
CASSPRGHPTSSYEQYF
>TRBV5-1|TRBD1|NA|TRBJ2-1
TGCGCCAGCAGCTTGAACCCGGTACAGGGGGGATACAATGAGCAGTTCTTC
CASSLNPVQGGYNEQFF